The 14 T cell receptor beta chains reported below all come from one sample, sequenced in a study of tumor and adjacent non-tumor tissue in lung cancer. Three rounds of nested PCR, following a modified ARM-PCR protocol, produced the TCRbeta library. Each CDR3 protein is one row after TCRdb ran MiXCR on the multiplex PCR reads. Of over 130,000 distinct CDR3 sequences detected, around 65% appear once; the ten largest clones hold about 18%. The template was RNA from unsorted bulk tissue. What was sequenced was lung tumor tissue. The receptors come from a man aged 55 to 70 with small cell lung cancer.

Worth noting for this clonotype: One junction end disagrees with the germline gene, perhaps due to a read error. The chain recombines TRBV29-1 with TRBJ2-3; D unclear. CDR1 and CDR2 (germline): SQVTM, ANQGSEA. This CDR3 has 15 residues. CDR3 sequence: CGVEDMGTAPDTQYF. In nucleotides, the CDR3 is TGCGGCGTTGAAGATATGGGAACAGCCCCCGATACGCAGTATTTT.

This clonotype was seen more than once but under ten times. V gene TRBV20-1 combines with J gene TRBJ2-3; TRBD2 matches at 10 bases. The CDR3 sequence is 12 residues long. The germline V gene encodes CDR1 DFQATT and CDR2 SNEGSKA (reference sequence). The V segment lost 7 bases and the J segment 10 bases; nucleotides outside the gene matches: 8. CDR3 nucleotides: TGCAGTGGGAGGATAGCGGGAGGCTCGCAGTATTTT. Encoded protein: CSGRIAGGSQYF.

To note about this clonotype: An end of the junction does not agree with germline; a read error may underlie this. The chain carries TRBV20-1 and TRBJ1-5; 8 nucleotides align to TRBD1. CDR3 length: 14 amino acids. Germline CDR1 DFQATT, CDR2 SNEGSKA (reference sequence). In nucleotides, the CDR3 is TGCAGTACTAGACGGACAGGGTCAGATCAGTCCCAGCATTTT. This translates into CSTRRTGSDQSQHF.

The rearrangement joins TRBV20-1 to TRBJ2-5; D not certain. The V end was cut by 7 bases, the J end by 5 bases, with 14 bases between. Germline V gene sequence: CDR1 DFQATT, CDR2 SNEGSKA (reference sequence). The CDR3 contains 12 residues. The CDR3 sequence: CSVSHWTETQYF. The CDR3 nucleotides are TGCAGTGTTAGCCACTGGACGGAGACCCAGTACTTC.

This clonotype was counted many times. The genes are TRBV5-1 and TRBJ1-2; D unclear. V was clipped by 3 bases and J by 5 bases, with 8 bases between them. The CDR3 length is 12 residues. Germline CDR1 SGHRS, CDR2 YFSETQ. CDR3 sequence (DNA): TGCGCCAGCAGCTCGGACCAATATGGCTACACCTTC. This sequence encodes CASSSDQYGYTF. Full variable domain (rest looked up from reference TRBV5-1 and TRBJ1-2): KAGVTQTPRYLIKTRGQQVTLSCSPISGHRSVSWYQQTPGQGLQFLFEYFSETQRNKGNFPGRFSGRQFSNSRSEMNVSTLELGDSALYLCASSSDQYGYTFGSGTRLTVV.

This clonotype has only one observation. A read error may account for a junction end that differs from germline. This chain connects TRBV11-2 to TRBJ2-5, with D tentatively TRBD2 (6 bases). CDR1 and CDR2 (germline): SGHAT, FQNNGV. CDR3 length: 14 residues. As DNA, the CDR3 is TGTGCTAGCAGCATACAGACTAGAAAAGAGACCCAGTACTTC. Translating gives CASSIQTRKETQYF.

Regarding this clonotype: The CDR3 does not close with the conserved phenylalanine or tryptophan, likely indicating a read error. The chain couples TRBV4-1 to TRBJ2-7; the D is unclear. V gave up 2 bases and J gave up 6 bases, with 5 bases separating them. This CDR3 spans 11 amino acids. Germline V gene sequence: CDR1 MGHRA, CDR2 YSYEKL. For the CDR3, the DNA is TGCGCCAGCAGCCAACGACTCGAGCAGTACTCC. It yields the protein CASSQRLEQYS.

Of note for this clonotype: At one boundary the junction diverges from the germline segment, which might be a read error. V usage is TRBV12-3 or TRBV12-4 and J usage is TRBJ2-3, with 8 nucleotides matching TRBD2. The CDR3 covers 15 residues. Written as DNA, the CDR3 is TGTGCCAGCAGTTTATTCGGGAGGGGCACAGATATGCAGTATTTT. It specifies CASSLFGRGTDMQYF.

This clonotype was picked up a small number of times. The chain carries TRBV20-1 and TRBJ2-3; D might be TRBD1 or TRBD2, each matching 5 bases. The CDR3 is 14 residues long. The ends were cut back, 6 bases at V and 1 base at J, with 14 bases in the middle. Germline V gene sequence: CDR1 DFQATT, CDR2 SNEGSKA (reference sequence). The CDR3 DNA reads as TGCAGTGCAAACCGGGACCAACGCACAGATACGCAGTATTTT. Protein sequence: CSANRDQRTDTQYF.

The rearrangement uses TRBV11-2 and TRBJ2-3, with TRBD2 matching 7 bases. Germline assignment: CDR1 SGHAT and CDR2 FQNNGV. This CDR3 spans 16 amino acids. The junction had 8 bases not matched to a gene; V was cut back by 2 bases and J by 3 bases. This chain's CDR3 is CASSLILGGGTDTQYF. CDR3 bases: TGTGCCAGCAGCTTAATTCTAGGCGGGGGAACAGATACGCAGTATTTT.

This clonotype showed up just once. An end of the junction does not agree with germline; a read error may underlie this. The gene calls are TRBV6-1 and TRBJ2-5; no clear D gene. The germline V gene encodes CDR1 MNHNS and CDR2 SASEGT. This CDR3 has 14 residues. CDR3 in amino acids: CASSYDPYQETRYF. CDR3 nucleotide sequence: TGTGCCAGCAGTTACGACCCGTACCAAGAGACCCGGTACTTC.

The chain combines TRBV20-1 with TRBJ1-2, with D unclear. The CDR3 covers 14 residues. CDR1 and CDR2 (germline): DFQATT, SNEGSKA (reference sequence). V lost 7 bases and J 8 bases, leaving 23 bases between the germline ends. CDR3 amino acids: CSVRPDNLFYGYTF. DNA of the CDR3: TGCAGTGTCCGCCCCGACAACCTCTTCTACGGCTACACCTTC.

The chain recombines TRBV10-3 with TRBJ2-5, with D maybe TRBD2 (5 bases). The germline gives CDR1 ENHRY, CDR2 SYGVKD. V was pared by 6 bases and J by 2 bases, with 13 bases between. The CDR3 runs 14 residues. CDR3 amino acids: CAISGVHRQETQYF. CDR3 DNA sequence: TGTGCCATCAGCGGGGTCCACCGACAAGAGACCCAGTACTTC.

With regard to this clonotype: A read error may account for a junction end that differs from germline. V and J are TRBV11-3 and TRBJ1-2; no clear D gene. CDR1 is SGHNT and CDR2 is YENEEA in the germline V gene. This CDR3 spans 14 amino acids. In DNA, the CDR3 is TGTGCCAGCAGCTTACTGGCTGGGAACTATAGCTACACCTTC. Translating gives CASSLLAGNYSYTF.